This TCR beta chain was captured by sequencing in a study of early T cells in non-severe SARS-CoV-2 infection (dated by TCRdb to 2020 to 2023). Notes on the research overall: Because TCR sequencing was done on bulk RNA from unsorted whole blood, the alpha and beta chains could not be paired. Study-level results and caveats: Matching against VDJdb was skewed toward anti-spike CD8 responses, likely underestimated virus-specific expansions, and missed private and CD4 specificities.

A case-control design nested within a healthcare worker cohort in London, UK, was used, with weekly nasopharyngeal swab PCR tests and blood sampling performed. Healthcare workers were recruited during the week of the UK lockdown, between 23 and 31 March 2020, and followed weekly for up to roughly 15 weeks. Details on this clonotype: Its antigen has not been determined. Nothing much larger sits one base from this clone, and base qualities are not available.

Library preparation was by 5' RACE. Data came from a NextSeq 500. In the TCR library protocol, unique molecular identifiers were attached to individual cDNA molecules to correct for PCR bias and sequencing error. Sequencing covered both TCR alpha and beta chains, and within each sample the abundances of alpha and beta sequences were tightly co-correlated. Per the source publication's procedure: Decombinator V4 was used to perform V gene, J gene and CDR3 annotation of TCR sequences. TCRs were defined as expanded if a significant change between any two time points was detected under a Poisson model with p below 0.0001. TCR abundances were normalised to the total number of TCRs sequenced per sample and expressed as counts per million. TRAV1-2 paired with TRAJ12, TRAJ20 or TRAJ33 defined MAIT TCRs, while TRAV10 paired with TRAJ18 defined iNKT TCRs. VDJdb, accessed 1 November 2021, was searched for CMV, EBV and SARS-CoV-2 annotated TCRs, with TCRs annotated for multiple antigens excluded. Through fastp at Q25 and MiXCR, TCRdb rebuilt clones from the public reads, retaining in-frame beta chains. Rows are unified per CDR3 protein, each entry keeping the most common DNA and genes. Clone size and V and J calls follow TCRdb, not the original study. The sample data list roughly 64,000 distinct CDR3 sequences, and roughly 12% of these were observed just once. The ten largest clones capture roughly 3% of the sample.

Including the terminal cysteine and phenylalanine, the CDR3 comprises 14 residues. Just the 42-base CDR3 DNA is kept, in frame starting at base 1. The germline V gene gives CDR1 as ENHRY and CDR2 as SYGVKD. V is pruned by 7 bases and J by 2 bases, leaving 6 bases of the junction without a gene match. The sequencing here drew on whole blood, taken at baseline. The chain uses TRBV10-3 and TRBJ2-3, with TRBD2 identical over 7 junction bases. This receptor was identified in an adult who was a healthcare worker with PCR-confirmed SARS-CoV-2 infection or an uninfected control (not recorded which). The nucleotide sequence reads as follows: TGTGCCATCACCGCTAGCGGATACACAGATACGCAGTATTTT. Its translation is CAITASGYTDTQYF.